The 12 T cell receptor beta chains below were found in one sample sequenced in a study of technical replicates of blood from a handful of donors. Some clones are missing from TCRdb's copy, which holds only in-frame ones; the method was immunoSEQ multiplex PCR. The sample holds 85,000 to 100,000 clones, approximately 94% seen once. The sequencing input was T cells isolated from PBMCs. Receptor source: a human donor in good health.

V gene TRBV10-1 combines with J gene TRBJ2-7, with 7 nucleotides matching TRBD2. V shed 8 bases and J 2 bases; nucleotides not matched to a gene: 6. Germline loops: CDR1 WNHNN, CDR2 SYGVQD (reference sequence). CDR3 length equals 13 residues. In nucleotides, the CDR3 is TGCGCCAGCCAGGCTAGCGGAGCCTACGAGCAGTACTTC. Its protein product is CASQASGAYEQYF.

The chain combines TRBV29-1 with TRBJ2-5, with unresolved D. The V and J ends lost 4 bases and 6 bases respectively, with 9 bases between them. The CDR3 consists of 11 residues. Germline CDR1 SQVTM, CDR2 ANQGSEA. The CDR3, as DNA: TGCAGCGTTGGACTTACTAAGACCCAGTACTTC. Its translation: CSVGLTKTQYF.

This rearrangement joins TRBV23-1 to TRBJ2-5; 7 positions match TRBD1. TRBV23-1 is filed as an ORF, its function uncertain. CDR3 length: 15 amino acids. V lost 2 bases and J lost 5; bases outside the gene matches: 8. CDR3 region: CASSQPDREWETQYF. The CDR3 DNA sequence: TGCGCCAGCAGTCAACCAGACAGGGAGTGGGAGACCCAGTACTTC.

V and J are TRBV11-2 and TRBJ1-2, with D unresolved. V was pared by 4 bases and J by 3 bases, with 12 bases between. The germline gives CDR1 SGHAT, CDR2 FQNNGV. The length of the CDR3 is 14 residues. CDR3 amino acids: CASSSADGYYGYTF. DNA for the CDR3: TGTGCCAGCAGCTCCGCCGACGGGTACTATGGCTACACCTTC.

The rearrangement uses TRBV21-1 and TRBJ1-2; the table calls TRBD1, which could not be checked here. TRBV21-1 counts as a pseudogene. CDR3 size: 16 residues. Here the CDR3 reads CASSKAVTGSRYGYTF. The CDR3 DNA sequence: TGTGCCAGCAGCAAAGCGGTGACAGGGAGTCGGTATGGCTACACCTTC.

The CDR3 loop is CAWARDLVTGELFF. The CDR3 nucleotides read TGTGCCTGGGCCAGGGATTTGGTCACCGGGGAGCTGTTTTTT. The chain combines TRBV30 with TRBJ2-2, with a weak D call TRBD1 (5 bases). The germline V and J ends were trimmed by 5 bases and 4 bases, with 14 bases remaining between them. CDR3 length: 14 residues. The germline gives CDR1 GTSNPN, CDR2 SVGIG (reference sequence).

The rearrangement uses TRBV5-1 and TRBJ2-7; D call uncertain. V dropped 4 bases and J dropped 3 bases, with 11 bases sitting between them. Germline V gives CDR1 SGHRS, CDR2 YFSETQ. This CDR3 has 13 residues. The CDR3 nucleotides read TGCGCCAGCAGCCAGGAACATCTCTACGAGCAGTACTTC. Protein sequence: CASSQEHLYEQYF. The full variable domain, with the rest looked up from reference TRBV5-1 and TRBJ2-7, is KAGVTQTPRYLIKTRGQQVTLSCSPISGHRSVSWYQQTPGQGLQFLFEYFSETQRNKGNFPGRFSGRQFSNSRSEMNVSTLELGDSALYLCASSQEHLYEQYFGPGTRLTVT.

The chain combines TRBV2 with TRBJ2-1; 9 bases align to TRBD2. The CDR3 is 15 amino acids. The V gene end was trimmed by 1 base and the J gene end by 7 bases; junction bases not matched to a gene: 5. Germline CDR1 reads SNHLY; CDR2 reads FYNNEI. CDR3 sequence reads: CASSEGLAAFNEQFF. The CDR3 coding sequence is TGTGCCAGCAGTGAAGGACTAGCGGCCTTTAATGAGCAGTTCTTC.

The chain is built from TRBV4-1 and TRBJ2-3; 7 bases align to TRBD2. CDR1 is MGHRA, CDR2 YSYEKL, per germline. The CDR3 has 17 residues. Germline trimming cut 4 bases from V and 2 bases from J; bases unmatched to any gene: 12. CDR3 sequence (DNA): TGCGCCAGCAGCCTACTAGCTGGGGGAGGGCCCACAGATACGCAGTATTTT. This encodes CASSLLAGGGPTDTQYF.

This CDR3 is CASSPEGSLTTYSGNTIYF. The DNA for the CDR3 is TGCGCCAGCAGCCCTGAGGGCTCCCTGACCACATACTCTGGAAACACCATATATTTT. This chain joins TRBV5-1 and TRBJ1-3; D gene uncertain. The germline gives CDR1 SGHRS, CDR2 YFSETQ. The V and J ends lost 4 bases and 0 bases respectively, with 23 bases between them. CDR3 size: 19 residues.

This rearrangement joins TRBV6-5 to TRBJ1-5; 11 bases align to TRBD1. V lost 6 bases and J lost 5; bases outside the gene matches: 6. Per the germline V gene, CDR1 is MNHEY and CDR2 is SVGAGI. The CDR3 is 15 amino acids. CDR3 coding DNA: TGTGCCAGCAGCCTCGGGACAGGGGGTCATCAGCCCCAGCATTTT. Residues: CASSLGTGGHQPQHF.

The J gene is TRBJ1-5, the V gene TRBV27; TRBD1 is a possible D gene (5 bases). Trimming cost V 6 bases and J 0 bases, with 12 bases left between them. This CDR3 region has 15 residues. Germline CDR1 MNHEY, CDR2 SMNVEV (reference sequence). The CDR3 DNA follows: TGTGCCAGCAGGCGGACATTTTATAGCAATCAGCCCCAGCATTTT. It codes for CASRRTFYSNQPQHF.